This T cell receptor beta chain was sequenced in a study of cytomegalovirus exposure and HLA in healthy donors. V was clipped by 0 bases and J by 2 bases, with 5 bases between them. This CDR3 is built from 14 residues. CDR1 and CDR2 from the germline V gene are SGHRS and YFSETQ. This clone was counted between two and nine times. Amplification used 60 Vbeta primers and 13 Jbeta primers. The table came from immunoSEQ multiplex PCR; TCRdb's copy has only in-frame clones and leaves some out. The profile shows roughly 110,000 clones, around 82% of them singletons. This receptor was identified in a man aged 50 to 59 in good health and CMV-seronegative. This chain connects TRBV5-1 to TRBJ1-4; a weak D match, TRBD1 (5 bases). Material for sequencing was PBMCs. The CDR3 loop is CASSLGQTNEKLFF. The CDR3 region has the DNA TGCGCCAGCAGCTTGGGACAGACTAATGAAAAACTGTTTTTT.